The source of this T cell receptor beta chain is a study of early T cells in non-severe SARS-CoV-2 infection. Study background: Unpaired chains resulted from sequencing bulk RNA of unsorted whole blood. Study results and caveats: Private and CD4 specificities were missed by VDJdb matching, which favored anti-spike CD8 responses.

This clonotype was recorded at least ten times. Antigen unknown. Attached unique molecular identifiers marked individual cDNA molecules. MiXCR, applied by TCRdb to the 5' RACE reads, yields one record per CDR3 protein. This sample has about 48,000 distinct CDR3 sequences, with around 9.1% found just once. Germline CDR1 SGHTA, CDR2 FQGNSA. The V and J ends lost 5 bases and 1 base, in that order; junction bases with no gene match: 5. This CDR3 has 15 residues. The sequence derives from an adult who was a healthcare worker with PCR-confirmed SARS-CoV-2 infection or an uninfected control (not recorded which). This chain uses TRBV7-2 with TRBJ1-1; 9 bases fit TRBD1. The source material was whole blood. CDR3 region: CASSPMDRGNTEAFF. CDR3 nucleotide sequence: TGTGCCAGCAGCCCTATGGACAGGGGGAACACTGAAGCTTTCTTT.